Included here is one TCR beta chain sequence, with context. Its antigen remains unidentified. TCRdb reprocessed the 5' RACE reads with MiXCR, giving one entry per CDR3 protein. The sample records approximately 510,000 distinct CDR3 sequences, 21% being singletons. This CDR3 spans 15 amino acids. Germline values: CDR1 SGDLS, CDR2 YYNGEE. V dropped 0 bases and J dropped 8 bases, with 15 bases sitting between them. The data were taken from a study of T cells after yellow fever vaccination. General study results and limits: The secondary response showed a weaker magnitude and a faster peak, day 5 versus 15.

This receptor was identified in a young man who received the YFV17D yellow fever vaccine. The V and J genes are TRBV9 and TRBJ1-5; TRBD1 might be the D (5 bases). Sequenced material: PBMCs, taken 21 days after the first yellow fever vaccination. This CDR3 reads CASSVGVGASEPQHF. The DNA of the CDR3 is TGTGCCAGCAGCGTAGGTGTAGGGGCGAGTGAGCCCCAGCATTTT.